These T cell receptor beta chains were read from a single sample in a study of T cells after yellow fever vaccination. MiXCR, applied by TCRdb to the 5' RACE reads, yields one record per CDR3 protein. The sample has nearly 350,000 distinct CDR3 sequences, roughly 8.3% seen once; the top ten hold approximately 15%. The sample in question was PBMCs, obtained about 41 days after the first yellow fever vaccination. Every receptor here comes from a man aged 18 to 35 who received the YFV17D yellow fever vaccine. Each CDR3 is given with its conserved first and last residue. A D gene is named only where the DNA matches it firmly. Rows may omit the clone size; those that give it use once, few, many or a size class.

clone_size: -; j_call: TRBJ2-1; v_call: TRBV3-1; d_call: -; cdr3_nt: TGTGCCAGCAGCCCCATAGCGTGGGGGCAAAATGAGCAGTTCTTC; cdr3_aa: CASSPIAWGQNEQFF
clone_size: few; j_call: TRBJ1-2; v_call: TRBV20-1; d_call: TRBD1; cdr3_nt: TGCAGTGCTAGAGATCCTGGACAGGGGCCCCACTATGGCTACACCTTC; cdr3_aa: CSARDPGQGPHYGYTF
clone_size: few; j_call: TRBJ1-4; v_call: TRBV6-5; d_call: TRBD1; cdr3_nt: TGTGCCAGCAGTTACCCAGGGGGACAAAGCCTTAGGGGCGCAGAAAAACTGTTTTTT; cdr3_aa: CASSYPGGQSLRGAEKLFF
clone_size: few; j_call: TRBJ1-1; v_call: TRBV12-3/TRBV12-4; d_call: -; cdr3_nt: TGTGCCAGCAGTGCCCCTTCCCAGGACACTGAAGCTTTCTTT; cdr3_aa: CASSAPSQDTEAFF
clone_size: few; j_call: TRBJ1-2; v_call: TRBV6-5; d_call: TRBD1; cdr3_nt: TGTGCCAGCAGTTACTCGTACAGGGGATATGGCTACACCTTC; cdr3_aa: CASSYSYRGYGYTF
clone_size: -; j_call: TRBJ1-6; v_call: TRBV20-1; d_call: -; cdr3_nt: TGCAGTGCTAGTACCCTATTTTATTCACCCCTCCACTTT; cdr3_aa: CSASTLFYSPLHF
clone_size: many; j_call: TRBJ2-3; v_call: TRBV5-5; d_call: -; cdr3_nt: TGTGCCAGCAGCTTGTTTTCTCAGAGCACAGATACGCAGTATTTT; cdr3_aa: CASSLFSQSTDTQYF
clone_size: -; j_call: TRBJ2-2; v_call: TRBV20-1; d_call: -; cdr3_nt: TGCAGTGTACAGTCGAACACCGGGGAGCTGTTTTTT; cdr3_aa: CSVQSNTGELFF
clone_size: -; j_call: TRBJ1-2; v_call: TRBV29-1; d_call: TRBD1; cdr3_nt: TGCAGCGTAGCTGACCTGACAGGGTATGGTGGCTACACCTTC; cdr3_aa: CSVADLTGYGGYTF
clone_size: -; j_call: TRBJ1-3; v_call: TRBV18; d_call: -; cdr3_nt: TGTGCCAGCTCCCCCCAGGCAGGATCCAGCTCTGGAAACACCATATATTTT; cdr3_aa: CASSPQAGSSSGNTIYF
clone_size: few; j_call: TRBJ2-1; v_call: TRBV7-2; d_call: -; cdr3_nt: TGTGCCAGCAGCTTAAAGGCGGGGGCGGGATACAATGAGCAGTTCTTC; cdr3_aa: CASSLKAGAGYNEQFF
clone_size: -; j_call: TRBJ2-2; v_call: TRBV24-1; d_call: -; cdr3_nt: TGTGCCACCAGTGACCCCAGGGCTAACACCGGGGAGCTGTTTTTT; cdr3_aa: CATSDPRANTGELFF
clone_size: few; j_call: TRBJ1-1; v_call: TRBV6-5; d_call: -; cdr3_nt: TGTGCCAGCTCAGGGTCGAACACTGAAGCTTTCTTT; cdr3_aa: CASSGSNTEAFF
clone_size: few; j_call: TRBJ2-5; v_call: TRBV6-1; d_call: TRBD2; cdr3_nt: TGTGCCAGCAGGCCACTAGCGGGGCCCTTCCAAGAGACCCAGTACTTC; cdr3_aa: CASRPLAGPFQETQYF
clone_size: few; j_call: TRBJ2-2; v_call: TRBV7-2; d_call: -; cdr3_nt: TGTGCCAGCAGCCCTGGACCGGGGATGGCCGGGGAGCTGTTTTTT; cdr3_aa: CASSPGPGMAGELFF
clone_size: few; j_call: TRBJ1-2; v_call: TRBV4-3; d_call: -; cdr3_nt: TGCGCCAGCAGCCAGGGTTCAAAGGGGTTCTATGGCTACACCTTC; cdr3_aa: CASSQGSKGFYGYTF
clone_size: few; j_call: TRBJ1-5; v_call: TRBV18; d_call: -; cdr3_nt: TGTGCCAGCTCACCATCCAGGGGCGTGGGGGGCAATCAGCCCCAGCATTTT; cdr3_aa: CASSPSRGVGGNQPQHF
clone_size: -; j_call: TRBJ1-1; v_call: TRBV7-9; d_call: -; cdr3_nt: TGTGCCAGCAGCTTTAACCAAGGGAACACTGAAGCTTTCTTT; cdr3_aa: CASSFNQGNTEAFF
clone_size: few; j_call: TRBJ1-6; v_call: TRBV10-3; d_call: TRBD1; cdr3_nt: TGTGCCATCGCGGACAGGAATTCACCCCTCCACTTT; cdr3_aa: CAIADRNSPLHF
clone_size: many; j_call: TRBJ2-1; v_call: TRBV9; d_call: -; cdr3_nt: TGTGCCAGCAGCGTAAGAGGGGGAAATGAGCAGTTCTTC; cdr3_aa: CASSVRGGNEQFF
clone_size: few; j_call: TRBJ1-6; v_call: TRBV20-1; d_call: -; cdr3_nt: TGCAGTGCTAGTCATGGAGGGACTGGTTCACCCCTCCACTTT; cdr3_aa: CSASHGGTGSPLHF
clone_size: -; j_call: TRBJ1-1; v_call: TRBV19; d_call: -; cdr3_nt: TGTGCCACATCACGCCGCACTGAAGCTTTCTTT; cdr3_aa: CATSRRTEAFF
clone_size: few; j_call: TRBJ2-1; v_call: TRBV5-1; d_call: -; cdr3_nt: TGCGCCAGCAGGGAAGTTTCGGGAGAGCAGTTCTTC; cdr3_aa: CASREVSGEQFF
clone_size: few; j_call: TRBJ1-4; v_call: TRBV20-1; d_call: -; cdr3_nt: TGCAGTGCGGATCGCCAGGAAAAACTGTTTTTT; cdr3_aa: CSADRQEKLFF
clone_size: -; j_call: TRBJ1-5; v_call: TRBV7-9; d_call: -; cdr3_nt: TGTGCCAGCAGCTTAGGGGGAAGTAGTGGTCAGCCCCAGCATTTT; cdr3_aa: CASSLGGSSGQPQHF
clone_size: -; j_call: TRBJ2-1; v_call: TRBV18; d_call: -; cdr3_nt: TGTGCCAGCTCACCTCGGGGGACCCGTATCTACAATGAGCAGTTCTTC; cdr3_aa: CASSPRGTRIYNEQFF
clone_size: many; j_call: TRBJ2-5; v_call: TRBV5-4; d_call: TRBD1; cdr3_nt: TGTGCCAGCAGCTTGGCGACAGGGGGCCAGGAGACCCAGTACTTC; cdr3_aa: CASSLATGGQETQYF
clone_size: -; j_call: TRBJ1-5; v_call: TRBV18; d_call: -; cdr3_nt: TGTGCCAGCTCACCCACGGATGGGGAGCCCCAGCATTTT; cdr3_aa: CASSPTDGEPQHF
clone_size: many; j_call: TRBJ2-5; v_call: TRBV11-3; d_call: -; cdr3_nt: TGTGCCAGCAGCTTAGATCTCGCTAAGCAAGAGACCCAGTACTTC; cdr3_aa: CASSLDLAKQETQYF
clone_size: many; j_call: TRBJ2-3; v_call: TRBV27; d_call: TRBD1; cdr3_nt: TGTGCCAGCAGCACCCCGACAGGGCGCCCTAACACAGATACGCAGTATTTT; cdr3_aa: CASSTPTGRPNTDTQYF
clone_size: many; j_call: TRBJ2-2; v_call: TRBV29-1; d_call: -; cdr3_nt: TGCAGCGTTGACGGCCTAGGCACCGGGGAGCTGTTTTTT; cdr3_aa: CSVDGLGTGELFF